One sample yielded the 8 T cell receptor beta chains listed below, sequenced in a study of T-cell memory formation after mild COVID-19. From the 5' RACE reads, TCRdb called clonotypes with MiXCR, one entry per CDR3 protein. The table has approximately 210,000 distinct CDR3 sequences, more than 25% seen once. Sequenced sample: PBMCs or a T cell subset sorted from them (not recorded which). All receptors derive from an adult woman who had mild COVID-19 (a few samples of this study predate the infection). Cell type and time point are not known.

This clonotype was detected only a few times. The chain carries TRBV24-1 and TRBJ2-2; D perhaps matches TRBD2 (6 bases). The CDR3 runs to 16 residues. V gave up 1 base and J gave up 7 bases, with 15 bases separating them. Per germline, CDR1 KGHDR and CDR2 SFDVKD. CDR3 residues: CATSDFGGTRSGELFF. For the CDR3, the DNA is TGTGCCACCAGTGATTTTGGCGGGACCAGGAGCGGGGAGCTGTTTTTT.

This rearrangement joins TRBV6-5 to TRBJ2-7; D perhaps matches TRBD1 (6 bases). V dropped 3 bases and J dropped 0 bases, with 9 bases sitting between them. Germline CDR1 is MNHEY and CDR2 is SVGAGI. The CDR3 is made up of 14 amino acids. As DNA, the CDR3 is TGTGCCAGCAGTTATACGGACAGCTCCTACGAGCAGTACTTC. Translating it yields CASSYTDSSYEQYF.

This clonotype was detected a few times. In DNA form, the CDR3 reads TGTGCCAGCAGCTTAAGTACTAGTCTAGAGCAGTTCTTC. As protein: CASSLSTSLEQFF. V gene TRBV7-7 combines with J gene TRBJ2-1, with a possible D match to TRBD2 (5 bases). V was clipped by 2 bases and J by 10 bases, with 12 bases between them. CDR1 and CDR2 from the germline V gene are SSHAT and FNYEAQ (reference sequence). This CDR3 spans 13 amino acids.

The chain joins TRBV7-3 to TRBJ2-7; D remains ambiguous. The CDR3 loop spans 12 amino acids. From germline, CDR1 is SGHTA and CDR2 FQGTGA. V was shortened by 2 bases and J by 3 bases, with 5 bases between the two germline ends. The CDR3 coding sequence is TGTGCCAGCAGCTTATACAGCTACGAGCAGTACTTC. Amino acid sequence: CASSLYSYEQYF.

This clonotype was counted a few times. The chain couples TRBV7-9 to TRBJ2-1; 11 bases align to TRBD2. The CDR3 covers 18 residues. CDR1 SEHNR and CDR2 FQNEAQ come from the germline V gene (reference sequence). The ends lost 1 base at V and 0 bases at J; junction bases unmatched: 5. The CDR3 reads CASSLGLAGPSSYNEQFF. The CDR3 DNA reads as TGTGCCAGCAGCTTAGGACTAGCGGGGCCGAGCTCCTACAATGAGCAGTTCTTC. The full variable domain, with the rest looked up from reference TRBV7-9 and TRBJ2-1, is DTGVSQNPRHKITKRGQNVTFRCDPISEHNRLYWYRQTLGQGPEFLTYFQNEAQLEKSRLLSDRFSAERPKGSFSTLEIQRTEQGDSAMYLCASSLGLAGPSSYNEQFFGPGTRLTVL.

This chain uses TRBV24-1 with TRBJ2-1; either TRBD1 or TRBD2 may supply D (5 bases each). CDR1 is KGHDR and CDR2 is SFDVKD in the germline V gene. CDR3 length: 16 residues. V lost 5 bases to trimming and J lost 5 bases, with 18 bases between them. CDR3 protein: CATSGTADNYHNEQFF. CDR3 DNA: TGTGCCACCAGTGGGACTGCGGACAACTACCACAATGAGCAGTTCTTC.

The V and J genes are TRBV2 and TRBJ2-5; D remains ambiguous. The CDR3 is made up of 15 amino acids. Germline V lookup: CDR1 SNHLY, CDR2 FYNNEI. With 1 base removed from V and 1 base from J, the gap between germline ends came to 10 bases. The DNA for the CDR3 is TGTGCCAGCAGTGAAGGCTCCGTCTTCCAAGAGACCCAGTACTTC. Amino acids: CASSEGSVFQETQYF.

V and J are TRBV5-4 and TRBJ1-2, with D perhaps matching TRBD1 (5 bases). The V gene's germline CDR1 is SGHNT and CDR2 YYREEE (reference sequence). The CDR3 has 16 residues. V shed 0 bases and J shed 8 bases, with 20 bases lying between them. The CDR3 region has the DNA TGTGCCAGCAGCTTGGATCCGGGACCGAGGACTGGAGGCTACACCTTC. Residues: CASSLDPGPRTGGYTF.